This T cell receptor beta chain is from a study of vaccination and CD4 T cells after COVID-19 (dated by TCRdb to between 2021 and 2024). About the study as a whole: The convalescent cohort comprised six males and four females, including two Hispanic individuals, seven Caucasians, two Asians and one multiracial person. Post-COVID blood samples from convalescent patients were collected a median of roughly 100 days after diagnosis, with a range of 35 to 161 days. Each participant got two doses of either the Pfizer-BioNTech BNT162b2 vaccine (n=8) or the Moderna mRNA-1273 vaccine (n=2). At the TCR clonotype level, an earlier paper using these donors assessed memory CD4+ T cell crossreactivity between SARS-CoV-2 and common cold coronavirus spike proteins. Post-vaccine blood samples were taken a median of around 70 days after the second vaccine dose, with a range of about 14 to 241 days. In 10 COVID-19 convalescent patients and a handful of infection-naive healthy vaccine recipients, researchers compared the spike-specific CD4+ TCR repertoire from before mRNA vaccination with the repertoire from after. Culture stimuli were overlapping spike peptide pools from SARS-CoV-2 and from the common cold coronaviruses HCoV-NL63, HCoV-OC43 and HCoV-229E. Control cultures used a CEFX viral epitope pool as positive control, an HIV-1 Nef peptide pool as negative control, or no peptide.

Based on the germline V gene (reference sequence), the CDR1 and CDR2 sequences are MNHEY and SMNVEV. The CDR3 runs 15 amino acids, cysteine and phenylalanine included. Here the CDR3 DNA is all that survives: 45 bases in frame from base 1. A distance of 15 bases separates the germline ends of V and J, which lose 5 bases and 2 bases respectively. Libraries were constructed by PCR. DNA from cultured CD4+ T cells was subjected to TCR sequencing with the Oncomine TCR Beta short-read assay at the Johns Hopkins FTIC core. The QIAamp micro DNA kit was used to extract genomic DNA from the cultured CD4+ T cells. Oncomine TCR Beta libraries made from cultured CD4+ T cells were pooled using unique dual indexes and sequenced on an Illumina iSeq 100. On the authors' methods: Non-productive sequences were removed, and CDR3s not starting with C, not ending with F or W, or shorter than 7 amino acids were discarded. The MANAFEST web application identified antigen-specific clonotypes by comparing peptide-stimulated wells against reference wells and other culture wells. Positive clones required FDR below 0.05, an odds ratio above 5, and productive frequency above 0.1% in at least two of three replicate wells. A clonotype was classed as cross-reactive if the clonotype showed significant expansion both in SARS-CoV-2 spike wells and in at least one common cold coronavirus spike condition. Using R version 3.6.1, CDR3 homology was evaluated through Levenshtein distances (stringdist) along with unrooted phylogenetic trees (ape). The public reads were quality trimmed at Q25 with fastp and then assembled into clones with MiXCR by TCRdb, keeping productive beta chains. Rows with one shared CDR3 protein collapse into an entry with the most common genes and DNA. In this record, the V and J calls reflect TCRdb's handling and not the investigators' own analysis. Present in this sample are more than 7,500 distinct CDR3 sequences, around 42% of which were seen just once. The ten largest clones take up around 11% of the sample.

Paper-wide results and their limitations: In convalescent patients, a median roughly 88% of post-vaccine SARS-CoV-2-reactive clones were detected only after vaccination, suggesting vaccine-specific priming. Only a relatively small number of convalescent patients were included in the study, and early timepoints following natural infection were not analyzed. The median number of SARS-CoV-2-reactive clonotypes rose from around 22 after infection to about 40 after vaccination, but the change was not significant. Nearly all vaccine-specific clones in convalescent patients (304 of 307) were mono-reactive for SARS-CoV-2 spike rather than cross-reactive with common cold coronaviruses.

Sample treatment or condition, as interpreted from the label and publication: roughly 10-day PBMC culture with coronavirus spike peptide pools or control peptides (ViraFEST assay). CD4+ T cells from unexposed donors were collected before the COVID-19 pandemic (2011-2018). The ViraFEST assay was used in the study, in which antigen-specific T cells were expanded with peptide pools and expanded clonotypes were subsequently identified by TCR sequencing. Each well held 2.2 million or so PBMCs cultured with approximately 10 ug/ml peptide pools in IMDM containing about 5% human AB serum and around 9 IU/ml IL-2. On days 3 and 7, half of the culture medium was replaced with fresh IL-2-containing medium. After 10 days of culture, CD4+ T cells were isolated by negative selection using the EasySep CD4+ T cell isolation kit. As cell numbers permitted, CD4+ T cells from unexposed donors were tested for reactivity to SARS-CoV-2 S and N and to four common cold coronavirus spike pools. PBMCs were separated from whole blood using Ficoll-Paque Plus gradient centrifugation and then either used fresh or cryopreserved at -140C. Triplicate wells were generally used for each culture condition. Leukapheresis product for the unexposed donors was bought commercially.

This clonotype was observed a few times. What antigen it recognizes has not been identified. No much larger clone exists at a distance of one base, and base qualities are not known. The V and J segments used are TRBV27 and TRBJ1-2; the D region possibly corresponds to TRBD1 (5 bases align). This sequence originates from a human donor in good health. The sample consisted of CD4+ T cells from blood, cultured in vitro. The DNA is TGTGCCAGCAGTCCAGAATCCAGGGAGAACTATGGCTACACCTTC. This translates into CASSPESRENYGYTF.